This T cell receptor beta chain was observed in a study of T cells in Graves' hyperthyroidism and ophthalmopathy. Note on this clonotype: The antigen is unknown.

Study-level results: The model's output predicted ophthalmopathy at a median of roughly 6.9 months prior to onset. Most expanded thyroid clonotypes above 0.001 also appeared in blood.

Based on clinical symptoms, serum thyroxine and TRAb, thyroid ultrasound and orbital computed tomography, diagnoses were reached. Authors of the study amplified TCR beta CDR3 regions from RNA transcripts. HTBI primers drove first-round RT-PCR of the TCR CDR3. TCRdb reanalysed the multiplex PCR reads using MiXCR and keeps one entry per CDR3 protein. Of fewer than 750,000 distinct CDR3 sequences in the sample, about 45% were seen once. Trimming cost V 0 bases and J 7 bases; bases outside gene matches: 5. The CDR3 contains 14 residues. Germline CDR1 and CDR2: SEHNR and FQNEAQ (reference sequence). The V and J genes are TRBV7-9 and TRBJ2-7; 8 bases line up with TRBD2. This sequence was found in a woman younger than 30 with Graves' hyperthyroidism. The sequenced sample consisted of peripheral blood or thyroid tissue (not recorded which). In DNA, the CDR3 is TGTGCCAGCAGCTTAGCGGCGGGAGGAGTAGAGCAGTACTTC. Its translation: CASSLAAGGVEQYF.